Presented here are 29 T cell receptor beta chains from one specimen sequenced in a study of blood T cell repertoires in COVID-19. Assay: immunoSEQ multiplex PCR; the TCRdb copy retains only in-frame clones and omits some. This repertoire shows approximately 330,000 clones, over 80% found once; its top ten account for roughly 8.9%. The specimen sequenced was peripheral blood. The receptors come from a man aged 25 to 40 with COVID-19, enrolled during active disease.

The CDR3 region has the DNA TGTGCCAGCAGTTTGGGGCAGGGGGCAGATGAAGCTTTCTTT. It specifies CASSLGQGADEAFF. This rearrangement joins TRBV28 to TRBJ1-1, with 8 bases identical to TRBD1. CDR3 size: 14 residues. The ends lost 3 bases at V and 7 bases at J; junction bases unmatched: 7. The germline gives CDR1 MDHEN, CDR2 SYDVKM.

This clone was found a few times. This sequence joins TRBV4-1 and TRBJ1-4; D is undetermined. The CDR3 has 12 residues. The V and J ends lost 4 bases and 7 bases respectively, with 7 bases between them. Germline CDR1 and CDR2: MGHRA and YSYEKL. The CDR3, as DNA: TGCGCCAGCAGCCCCGACTTTGAAAAACTGTTTTTT. The encoded protein is CASSPDFEKLFF.

This chain joins TRBV19 and TRBJ1-5, with TRBD1 matching 10 bases. CDR3 size: 17 residues. J gave up 2 bases and V 5 bases, and 9 bases lay outside the gene matches. Germline V gene data show CDR1 as LNHDA and CDR2 as SQIVND (reference sequence). The DNA for the CDR3 is TGTGCCAGTAGTGGTCGGACAGGGGGAGACGGCAATCAGCCCCAGCATTTT. This codes for CASSGRTGGDGNQPQHF.

The sample holds one count of this clone. The rearrangement joins TRBV6-5 to TRBJ1-6; no firm D call. V lost 3 bases and J 5 bases, leaving 8 bases between the germline ends. Germline CDR1 and CDR2: MNHEY and SVGAGI. This CDR3 region has 14 residues. The CDR3 loop is CASSYRSHNSPLHF. The CDR3 region has the DNA TGTGCCAGCAGTTATCGGTCGCATAATTCACCCCTCCACTTT.

V gene TRBV7-6 combines with J gene TRBJ1-2; 8 bases agree with TRBD1. The V gene end was trimmed by 1 base and the J gene end by 3 bases; junction bases not matched to a gene: 4. The CDR3 contains 15 residues. The germline V gene encodes CDR1 SGHVS and CDR2 FNYEAQ. CDR3 loop: CASSLEQGGDYGYTF. DNA of the CDR3: TGTGCCAGCAGCTTAGAACAGGGGGGGGACTATGGCTACACCTTC.

This chain connects TRBV4-2 to TRBJ1-6; 8 bases map to TRBD1. V dropped 0 bases and J dropped 4; count of bases not matched to a gene: 8. Germline-derived CDR1 and CDR2 are LGHNA and YNFKEQ. The CDR3 extends over 18 amino acids. The CDR3 nucleotides are TGTGCCAGCAGCCAAGATGCTATGGACAGGGAGTATAATTCACCCCTCCACTTT. Amino acids: CASSQDAMDREYNSPLHF.

J is TRBJ2-1 and V is TRBV5-4; no definite D call. V lost 2 bases and J 11 bases, leaving 8 bases between the germline ends. The germline V gene encodes CDR1 SGHNT and CDR2 YYREEE (reference sequence). There are 11 residues in the CDR3. The CDR3 DNA follows: TGTGCCAGCAGCTTTCGCGAAAAGCAGTTCTTC. Protein: CASSFREKQFF.

This chain uses TRBV18 with TRBJ2-2, with a possible D match to TRBD1 (6 bases). Germline values: CDR1 KGHSH, CDR2 LQKENI. V lost 3 bases and J lost 1, with 9 bases in between. CDR3 length equals 15 residues. CDR3: CASSPGQLNTGELFF. DNA of the CDR3: TGTGCCAGCTCACCTGGACAGTTGAACACCGGGGAGCTGTTTTTT.

CDR3 sequence: CSVEEAGANYGYTF. As DNA, the CDR3 is TGCAGCGTTGAAGAGGCAGGGGCTAACTATGGCTACACCTTC. The gene calls are TRBV29-1 and TRBJ1-2, with TRBD1 as a possible D gene (6 bases). V was cut by 0 bases and J by 0 bases, with 8 bases left in between. From germline, CDR1 is SQVTM and CDR2 ANQGSEA. The CDR3 consists of 14 residues.

This chain connects TRBV20-1 to TRBJ2-1; 7 bases align to TRBD2. Germline V gene lookup returns CDR1 DFQATT and CDR2 SNEGSKA (reference sequence). Trimming took 3 bases from V and 5 from J; bases not matched to a gene: 10. The CDR3 runs 15 residues. CDR3 DNA sequence: TGCAGTGCTAGTGCGGGGGTCGCCCCTGACAATGAGCAGTTCTTC. This encodes CSASAGVAPDNEQFF.

The chain is built from TRBV21-1 and TRBJ2-3; the D call of TRBD2 is as the table states it, not checked on the DNA. TRBV21-1 is shown as a pseudogene. The CDR3 has 18 amino acids. The CDR3 DNA follows: TGTGCCAGCAGAAAGACTAGCGGGAATTTTTTGAGCACAGATACGCAGTATTTT. Translating it yields CASRKTSGNFLSTDTQYF.

CDR3 in amino acids: CASRPGLAHSYEQYF. CDR3 DNA: TGTGCCAGCAGACCTGGACTAGCGCACTCCTACGAGCAGTACTTC. This chain uses TRBV21-1 with TRBJ2-7; the listed D gene, TRBD2, was not tested against the DNA. TRBV21-1 is a known pseudogene. There are 15 residues in the CDR3.

This chain uses TRBV6-5 with TRBJ2-7; TRBD1 might be the D (5 bases). CDR1 is MNHEY, CDR2 SVGAGI, per germline. Trimming left V 3 bases short and J 2 bases short, with 11 bases between. The length of the CDR3 is 14 residues. In nucleotides, the CDR3 is TGTGCCAGCAGTTATGTTGGACACCCCTACGAGCAGTACTTC. Protein sequence: CASSYVGHPYEQYF.

This chain links TRBV7-9 with TRBJ1-1; D remains ambiguous. Between the trimmed V and J ends, which lost 5 bases and 5 bases, there was a span of 12 bases. Germline values: CDR1 SEHNR, CDR2 FQNEAQ (reference sequence). The CDR3 is 13 amino acids. The CDR3 loop is CASSPPMLTEAFF. The CDR3, as DNA: TGTGCCAGCAGCCCCCCTATGTTGACTGAAGCTTTCTTT.

V and J are TRBV7-6 and TRBJ2-1; TRBD1 matches 7 bases. CDR1 and CDR2 from the germline V gene are SGHVS and FNYEAQ. The CDR3 contains 16 residues. The junction had 3 bases not matched to a gene; V was cut back by 1 base and J by 0 bases. CDR3 bases: TGTGCCAGCAGCTTAGATCCAGGGGGCTCCTACAATGAGCAGTTCTTC. This encodes CASSLDPGGSYNEQFF.

The rearrangement links TRBV19 to TRBJ2-1, with TRBD2 as a possible D gene (6 bases). V was trimmed by 1 base and J by 4 bases, leaving 11 bases between them. Germline V gene lookup returns CDR1 LNHDA and CDR2 SQIVND (reference sequence). The CDR3 covers 15 residues. The DNA of the CDR3 is TGTGCCAGTAGTATAGGCAGTAGCGGTTACAATGAGCAGTTCTTC. This gives the protein CASSIGSSGYNEQFF.

The J gene is TRBJ1-2, the V gene TRBV4-3; TRBD1 matches at 10 bases. With 3 bases clipped from V and 8 bases from J, the junction kept 6 bases outside the gene matches. This CDR3 has 14 residues. Germline V gene lookup returns CDR1 LGHNA and CDR2 YSLEER. Written as DNA, the CDR3 is TGCGCCAGCAGCCAGGGACAGGGGCGGGGAGGCTACACCTTC. Protein product: CASSQGQGRGGYTF.

This sequence joins TRBV6-4 and TRBJ2-3, with TRBD2 matching 7 bases. The CDR3 is made up of 15 amino acids. J was trimmed by 6 bases and V by 3 bases; bases with no gene match: 9. Germline CDR1 is MRHNA and CDR2 is SNTAGT. The CDR3 loop is CASSESASGWDTQYF. DNA of the CDR3: TGTGCCAGCAGTGAGTCGGCTAGCGGATGGGATACGCAGTATTTT.

The V and J genes are TRBV11-3 and TRBJ2-3; TRBD1 is a possible D gene (6 bases). The length of the CDR3 is 14 residues. V shed 5 bases and J shed 4 bases, with 13 bases lying between them. Per the germline V gene, CDR1 is SGHNT and CDR2 is YENEEA. The CDR3 protein is CASSPQGNADTQYF. The CDR3 DNA reads as TGTGCCAGCAGCCCTCAGGGGAACGCAGATACGCAGTATTTT.

The V gene is TRBV7-2, the J gene TRBJ2-1; 8 bases line up with TRBD2. The CDR3 spans 15 residues. Unmatched junction bases numbered 6, after V lost 2 bases and J lost 6 bases. The germline CDR1 and CDR2 sequences are SGHTA and FQGNSA. CDR3 residues: CASSLFTSGGNEQFF. The CDR3 DNA reads as TGTGCCAGCAGCTTATTTACTAGCGGAGGCAATGAGCAGTTCTTC.

This clone occurred a few times. The V gene is TRBV16, the J gene TRBJ1-2; TRBD1 agrees at 9 bases. This CDR3 contains 12 residues. Germline CDR1 is KGHSY and CDR2 is FQNENV. J gave up 8 bases and V 4 bases, and 2 bases lay outside the gene matches. CDR3 loop: CASSPGTGGYTF. DNA of the CDR3: TGTGCCAGCAGCCCCGGGACAGGGGGCTACACCTTC. The complete variable domain, with remaining parts taken from reference TRBV16 and TRBJ1-2, reads GEEVAQTPKHLVRGEGQKAKLYCAPIKGHSYVFWYQQVLKNEFKFLISFQNENVFDETGMPKERFSAKCLPNSPCSLEIQATKLEDSAVYFCASSPGTGGYTFGSGTRLTVV.

The rearrangement links TRBV28 to TRBJ2-7; no reliable D call. Trimming cost V 6 bases and J 3 bases, with 12 bases left between them. CDR1 and CDR2 from the germline V gene are MDHEN and SYDVKM. The CDR3 extends over 13 amino acids. CDR3 nucleotide sequence: TGTGCCAGCAGCTCCGGTGGTGACTACGAGCAGTACTTC. It specifies CASSSGGDYEQYF.

The V gene is TRBV6-4, the J gene TRBJ1-2, with 9 nucleotides matching TRBD1. CDR1 and CDR2 (germline): MRHNA, SNTAGT. The CDR3 extends over 16 amino acids. The ends lost 0 bases at V and 7 bases at J; junction bases unmatched: 9. As DNA, the CDR3 is TGTGCCAGCAGTGACTCGTTGGGACAGGGAATAGGTGGCTACACCTTC. Its protein is CASSDSLGQGIGGYTF.

This rearrangement joins TRBV10-3 to TRBJ2-6, with D perhaps TRBD2 (6 bases). V was trimmed by 0 bases and J by 1 base, leaving 7 bases between them. The CDR3 runs 16 residues. CDR1 and CDR2 from the germline V gene are ENHRY and SYGVKD. CDR3 loop: CAISESGGSGANVLTF. The DNA for the CDR3 is TGTGCCATCAGTGAGTCCGGGGGATCTGGGGCCAACGTCCTGACTTTC.

CDR3 DNA: TGCGCCGCCGGGGGGGCGGTGGGGCTCACAGATACGCAGTATTTT. It translates to CAAGGAVGLTDTQYF. V usage is TRBV4-1 and J usage is TRBJ2-3, with TRBD2 matching 8 bases. J was trimmed by 2 bases and V by 11 bases; bases with no gene match: 12. The CDR3 is made up of 15 amino acids. Germline V lookup: CDR1 MGHRA, CDR2 YSYEKL.

The chain has TRBV27 and TRBJ2-7, with D perhaps TRBD2 (5 bases). CDR1 is MNHEY and CDR2 is SMNVEV in the germline V gene (reference sequence). Trimming shortened V by 0 bases and J by 4 bases, and 10 bases separated the two germline ends. The CDR3 length is 14 residues. The CDR3 DNA reads TGTGCCAGCAGTTTATCACCCCGGGGATACGAGCAGTACTTC. Amino acid sequence: CASSLSPRGYEQYF.

The chain is built from TRBV7-3 and TRBJ2-3, with 7 positions matching TRBD1. Germline CDR1 reads SGHTA; CDR2 reads FQGTGA. The V and J ends lost 3 bases and 7 bases, in that order; junction bases with no gene match: 4. The CDR3 extends over 13 amino acids. The CDR3 here is CASSLGQSNTQYF. For the CDR3, the DNA is TGTGCCAGCAGCTTGGGACAGTCAAATACGCAGTATTTT.

This chain joins TRBV28 and TRBJ2-1; weak D call: TRBD2 (5 bases). The ends were cut back, 3 bases at V and 4 bases at J, with 10 bases in the middle. The germline gives CDR1 MDHEN, CDR2 SYDVKM. CDR3 length: 14 amino acids. DNA of the CDR3: TGTGCCAGCAGTTTGGAGCTAGCTTACAATGAGCAGTTCTTC. Encoded protein: CASSLELAYNEQFF.

V and J are TRBV19 and TRBJ1-6; D gene ambiguous. The CDR3 totals 13 residues. V shed 6 bases and J shed 8 bases, with 11 bases lying between them. CDR1 LNHDA and CDR2 SQIVND come from the germline V gene (reference sequence). The chain's CDR3 is CASRNGVHSPLHF. The CDR3 region has the DNA TGTGCCAGTAGGAACGGAGTTCATTCACCCCTCCACTTT.